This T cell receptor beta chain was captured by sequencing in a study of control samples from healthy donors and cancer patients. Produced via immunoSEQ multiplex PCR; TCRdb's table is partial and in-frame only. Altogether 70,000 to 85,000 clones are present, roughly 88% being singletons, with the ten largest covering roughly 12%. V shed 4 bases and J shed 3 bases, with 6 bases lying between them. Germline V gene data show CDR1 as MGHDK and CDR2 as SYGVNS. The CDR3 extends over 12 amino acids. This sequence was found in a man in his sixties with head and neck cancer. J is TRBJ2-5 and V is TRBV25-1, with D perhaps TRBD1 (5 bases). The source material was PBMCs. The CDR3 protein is CASSAGKETQYF. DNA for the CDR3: TGTGCCAGCAGTGCAGGGAAAGAGACCCAGTACTTC.